This TCR beta chain comes out of a study of identical twins. Germline V CDR1 and CDR2: DFQATT, SNEGSKA (reference sequence). Trimming took 6 bases from V and 0 from J, leaving 18 bases between them. The CDR3 totals 15 residues. TCRdb reanalysed the 5' RACE reads using MiXCR and keeps one entry per CDR3 protein. The table records 240,000 or so distinct CDR3 sequences, roughly 7% of them present only once. This clonotype was counted many times. This same sample was also taken into another study, of yellow fever vaccine responses in identical twins.

The sample was memory (CD45RO+) T cells sorted from blood. The TCR sequence derives from a woman aged 18-30 years in good health. The chain links TRBV20-1 to TRBJ2-7, with D perhaps matching TRBD2 (5 bases). Written as DNA, the CDR3 is TGCAGTGCAAAAGCTGAGGGTAGCGCCTCCTACGAGCAGTACTTC. Its protein product is CSAKAEGSASYEQYF.